Sequencing of this TCR beta chain was carried out in a study of cytomegalovirus exposure and HLA in healthy donors. General study results and limits: Most TCR sequences were rare, but some public TCRs occurred in many donors.

V lost 0 bases, J lost 5 bases, and 10 bases lay in between. CDR3 length equals 14 residues. Germline CDR1 reads LGHNA; CDR2 reads YNFKEQ. In regard to this clone: The antigen is not known.

Assay: immunoSEQ multiplex PCR; the TCRdb copy retains only in-frame clones and omits some. The table lists under 200,000 clones, around 84% of them singletons. The sample consisted of PBMCs. The chain couples TRBV4-2 to TRBJ2-5; tentative D call: TRBD1 (5 bases). The receptor was isolated from a man between 18 and 29 years old in good health and CMV-seropositive. CDR3 DNA sequence: TGTGCCAGCAGCCAAGATTCAGGGCAGGAGACCCAGTACTTC. Translation: CASSQDSGQETQYF.